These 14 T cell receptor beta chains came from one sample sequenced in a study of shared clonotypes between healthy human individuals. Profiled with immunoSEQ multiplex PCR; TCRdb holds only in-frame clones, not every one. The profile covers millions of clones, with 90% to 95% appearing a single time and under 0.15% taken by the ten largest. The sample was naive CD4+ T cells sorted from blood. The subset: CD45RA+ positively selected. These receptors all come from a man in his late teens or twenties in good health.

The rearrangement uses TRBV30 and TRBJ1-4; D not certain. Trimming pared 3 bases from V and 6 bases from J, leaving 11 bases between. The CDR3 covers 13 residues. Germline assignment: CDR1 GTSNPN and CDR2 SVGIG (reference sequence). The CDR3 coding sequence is TGTGCCTGGAGGATGAGGGTCGATGAAAAACTGTTTTTT. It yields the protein CAWRMRVDEKLFF.

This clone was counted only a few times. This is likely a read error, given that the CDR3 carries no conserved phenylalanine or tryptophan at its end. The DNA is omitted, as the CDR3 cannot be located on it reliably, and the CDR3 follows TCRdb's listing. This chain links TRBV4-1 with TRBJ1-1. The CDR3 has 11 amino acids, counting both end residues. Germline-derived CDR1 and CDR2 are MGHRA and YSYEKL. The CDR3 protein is CASRIRTRDQL.

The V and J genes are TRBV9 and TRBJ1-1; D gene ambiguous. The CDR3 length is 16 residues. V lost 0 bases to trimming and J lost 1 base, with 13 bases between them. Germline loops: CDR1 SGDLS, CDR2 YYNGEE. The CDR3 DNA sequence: TGTGCCAGCAGCGTAGTTGTAGGACCTAAGAACACTGAAGCTTTCTTT. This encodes CASSVVVGPKNTEAFF.

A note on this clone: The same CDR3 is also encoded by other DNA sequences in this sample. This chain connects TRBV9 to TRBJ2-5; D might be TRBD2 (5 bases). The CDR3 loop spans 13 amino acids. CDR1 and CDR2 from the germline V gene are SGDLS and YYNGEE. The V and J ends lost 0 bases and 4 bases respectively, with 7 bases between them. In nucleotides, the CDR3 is TGTGCCAGCAGCGTAGGGCTAGCAGAGACCCAGTACTTC. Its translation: CASSVGLAETQYF. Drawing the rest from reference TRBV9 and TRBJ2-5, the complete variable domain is DSGVTQTPKHLITATGQRVTLRCSPRSGDLSVYWYQQSLDQGLQFLIQYYNGEERAKGNILERFSAQQFPDLHSELNLSSLELGDSALYFCASSVGLAETQYFGPGTRLLVL.

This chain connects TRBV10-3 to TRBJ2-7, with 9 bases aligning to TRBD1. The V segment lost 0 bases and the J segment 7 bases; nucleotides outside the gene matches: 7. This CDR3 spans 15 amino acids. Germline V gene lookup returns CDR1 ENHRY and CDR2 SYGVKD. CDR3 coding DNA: TGTGCCATCAGTGAGTCGGGACAGGGAGTTGGAGAGCAGTACTTC. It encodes CAISESGQGVGEQYF.

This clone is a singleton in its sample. CDR3: CASSPNLDGGDTQYF. CDR3 DNA sequence: TGCGCCAGCAGCCCGAACTTAGACGGGGGAGATACGCAGTATTTT. J is TRBJ2-3 and V is TRBV5-1, with D perhaps TRBD2 (6 bases). The V end lost 4 bases, the J end lost 5 bases, and 17 bases lay between the germline ends. The V gene's germline CDR1 is SGHRS and CDR2 YFSETQ. The CDR3 is 15 amino acids.

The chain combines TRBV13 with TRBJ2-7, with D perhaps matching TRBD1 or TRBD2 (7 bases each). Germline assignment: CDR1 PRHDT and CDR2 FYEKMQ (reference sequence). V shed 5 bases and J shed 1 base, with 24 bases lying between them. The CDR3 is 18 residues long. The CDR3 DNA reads TGTGCCAGCAGCCCCAGGGAGGGGGCGCTCCAGCGTTCCTACGAGCAGTACTTC. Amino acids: CASSPREGALQRSYEQYF.

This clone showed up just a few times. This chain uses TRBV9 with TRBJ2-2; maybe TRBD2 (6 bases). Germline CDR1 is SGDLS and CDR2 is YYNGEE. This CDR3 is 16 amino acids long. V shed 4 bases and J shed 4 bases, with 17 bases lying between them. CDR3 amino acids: CASSRGSGVTTGELFF. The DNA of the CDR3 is TGTGCCAGCAGCAGGGGATCGGGAGTAACCACCGGGGAGCTGTTTTTT.

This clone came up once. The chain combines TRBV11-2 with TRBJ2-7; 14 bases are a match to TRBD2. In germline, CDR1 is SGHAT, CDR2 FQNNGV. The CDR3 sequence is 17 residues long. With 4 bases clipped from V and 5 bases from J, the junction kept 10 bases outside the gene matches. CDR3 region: CASSSRGTSGRRHEQYF. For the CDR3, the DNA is TGTGCCAGCAGCTCCCGGGGGACTAGCGGGAGACGCCACGAGCAGTACTTC.

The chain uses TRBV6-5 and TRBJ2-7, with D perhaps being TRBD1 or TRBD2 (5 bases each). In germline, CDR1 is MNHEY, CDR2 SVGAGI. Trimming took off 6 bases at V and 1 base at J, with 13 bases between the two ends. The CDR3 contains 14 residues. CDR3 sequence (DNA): TGTGCCAGCAGGGCGGACGGGACGTCCTACGAGCAGTACTTC. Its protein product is CASRADGTSYEQYF.

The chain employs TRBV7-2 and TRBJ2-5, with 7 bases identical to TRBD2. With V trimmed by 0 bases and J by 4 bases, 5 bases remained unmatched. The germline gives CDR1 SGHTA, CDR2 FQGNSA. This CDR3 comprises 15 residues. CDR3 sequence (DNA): TGTGCCAGCAGCTTAGCTCAGACTAGCCGAGAGACCCAGTACTTC. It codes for CASSLAQTSRETQYF. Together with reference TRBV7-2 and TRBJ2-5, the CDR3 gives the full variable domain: GAGVSQSPSNKVTEKGKDVELRCDPISGHTALYWYRQSLGQGLEFLIYFQGNSAPDKSGLPSDRFSAERTGGSVSTLTIQRTQQEDSAVYLCASSLAQTSRETQYFGPGTRLLVL.

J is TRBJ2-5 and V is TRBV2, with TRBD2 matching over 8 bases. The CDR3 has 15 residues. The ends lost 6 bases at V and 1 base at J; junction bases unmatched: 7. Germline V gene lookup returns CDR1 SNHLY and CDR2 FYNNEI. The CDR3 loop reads CASRPERGIQETQYF. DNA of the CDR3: TGTGCCAGCAGGCCCGAGCGGGGGATCCAAGAGACCCAGTACTTC. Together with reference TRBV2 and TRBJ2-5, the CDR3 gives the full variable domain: EPEVTQTPSHQVTQMGQEVILRCVPISNHLYFYWYRQILGQKVEFLVSFYNNEISEKSEIFDDQFSVERPDGSNFTLKIRSTKLEDSAMYFCASRPERGIQETQYFGPGTRLLVL.

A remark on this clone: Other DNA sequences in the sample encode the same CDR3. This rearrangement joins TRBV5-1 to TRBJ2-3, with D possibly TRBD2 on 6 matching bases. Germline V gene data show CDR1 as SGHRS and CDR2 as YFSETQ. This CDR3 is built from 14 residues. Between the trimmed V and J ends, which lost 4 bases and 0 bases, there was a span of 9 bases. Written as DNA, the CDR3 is TGCGCCAGCAGCCCAGGGACTAGCACAGATACGCAGTATTTT. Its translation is CASSPGTSTDTQYF.

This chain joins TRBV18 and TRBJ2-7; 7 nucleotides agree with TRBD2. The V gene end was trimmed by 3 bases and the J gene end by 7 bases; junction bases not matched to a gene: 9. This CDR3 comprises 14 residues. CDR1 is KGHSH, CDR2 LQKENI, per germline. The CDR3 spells CASSPLGGLGEQYF. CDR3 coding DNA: TGTGCCAGCTCACCTCTCGGGGGGTTGGGGGAGCAGTACTTC.